This TCR beta chain was retrieved from a study of CXCR3-negative and CXCR3-positive naive CD8 T cells. The overall study: Per library, roughly 1.6 +/- 0.3 million reads; about 150 million TRB reads overall.

The study, taken as a whole, reports: Cryopreserved cells partially lost CXCR3 expression, and fresh PBMCs were used in most assays. Because surface CD5 did not distinguish the naive subsets, TCR strength was inferred from TRB CDR3 properties.

Regarding this clonotype: Its antigen is undetermined.

Germline V gene data show CDR1 as DFQATT and CDR2 as SNEGSKA (reference sequence). CDR3 length equals 13 residues. 5' RACE with UMI labels generated the TRB cDNA libraries. TCRdb reprocessed the 5' RACE reads, with one entry per CDR3 protein and no DNA. The specimen's table records fewer than 80,000 distinct CDR3 sequences. Material for sequencing was naive CXCR3- CD8+ T cells from blood. The subset was: CD45RO-CCR7+CD27+CD95- naive CD8+ T cells lacking CXCR3 (TNR3-). V is TRBV20-1 and J is TRBJ2-7. This clonotype was sampled from a human donor in good health. Some clones in this sample may be carry-over from other donors' samples. CDR3 amino acids: CSARAHGAYEQYF.